This entry lists 16 T cell receptor beta chains sequenced from one sample in a study of Graves' ophthalmopathy and Graves' hyperthyroidism. The authors amplified TCR beta CDR3 regions from RNA transcripts. HTBI primers served in a first-round RT-PCR, which a second-round multiplex PCR followed. TCRdb re-called the multiplex PCR reads with MiXCR, one entry per CDR3 protein. The sample consists of about 210,000 distinct CDR3 sequences, less than 30% of them appearing once. Material for sequencing was peripheral blood. The receptor source for this set is a man aged 50 to 60 with Graves' ophthalmopathy.

J is TRBJ1-5 and V is TRBV6-1; D is ambiguous. The V end was cut by 1 base, the J end by 7 bases, with 5 bases between. This CDR3 has 12 residues. The V gene's germline CDR1 is MNHNS and CDR2 SASEGT. CDR3 sequence reads: CASSEEGQPQHF. CDR3 DNA: TGTGCCAGCAGTGAAGAGGGACAGCCCCAGCATTTT.

There are many counts of this clonotype. The J gene is TRBJ2-7, the V gene TRBV11-2; 10 bases map to TRBD2. Unmatched junction bases numbered 12, after V lost 9 bases and J lost 4 bases. The CDR3 covers 15 residues. Germline CDR1 is SGHAT and CDR2 is FQNNGV. CDR3 nucleotide sequence: TGTGCCAGTCCCCCCCTGGCTAGCGGGAGATACGAGCAGTACTTC. Amino acids: CASPPLASGRYEQYF.

This clonotype was observed many times. The chain has TRBV4-1 and TRBJ2-7; 10 nucleotides line up with TRBD1. The germline gives CDR1 MGHRA, CDR2 YSYEKL. There are 15 residues in the CDR3. Losses at the gene ends were 0 bases for V and 3 bases for J; bases not matched to a gene: 2. Here the CDR3 reads CASSQDGQGVYEQYF. The CDR3 coding sequence is TGCGCCAGCAGCCAAGATGGACAGGGGGTCTACGAGCAGTACTTC.

This clonotype was detected ten times or more. V gene TRBV12-3 or TRBV12-4 combines with J gene TRBJ2-2, with TRBD1 as a possible D gene (5 bases). V was cut by 3 bases and J by 4 bases, with 6 bases left in between. The CDR3 runs 13 residues. The CDR3 sequence is CASSFRVTGELFF. The CDR3 bases are TGTGCCAGCAGTTTCAGGGTCACCGGGGAGCTGTTTTTT.

V and J are TRBV28 and TRBJ2-5; D call uncertain. The CDR3 runs 12 residues. Trimming took off 1 base at V and 5 bases at J, with 5 bases between the two ends. Germline CDR1 reads MDHEN; CDR2 reads SYDVKM. This chain's CDR3 is CASSLFRETQYF. CDR3 DNA sequence: TGTGCCAGCAGTTTATTTCGCGAGACCCAGTACTTC.

This clonotype was detected many times. This chain connects TRBV19 to TRBJ2-7; 10 nucleotides match TRBD1. The V gene's germline CDR1 is LNHDA and CDR2 SQIVND (reference sequence). Trimming at V came to 8 bases and at J to 4 bases, leaving 8 bases not matched to a gene. CDR3 length equals 14 residues. The CDR3 protein is CASSRGTGAYEQYF. The CDR3 DNA reads as TGTGCCAGTTCGAGGGGGACAGGGGCGTACGAGCAGTACTTC.

V and J are TRBV30 and TRBJ1-2, with 9 bases matching TRBD1. Trimming removed 1 base from V and 4 bases from J; junction bases left unmatched: 7. The germline V gene has CDR1 GTSNPN and CDR2 SVGIG (reference sequence). CDR3 length equals 15 residues. CDR3 coding DNA: TGTGCCTGGAGTGCCCAGGACAGGGGCATCTATGGCTACACCTTC. Protein sequence: CAWSAQDRGIYGYTF.

This clonotype occurred many times. This chain links TRBV20-1 with TRBJ2-5; TRBD2 agrees at 10 bases. Germline V gene data show CDR1 as DFQATT and CDR2 as SNEGSKA (reference sequence). The CDR3 spans 13 residues. J was trimmed by 3 bases and V by 4 bases; bases with no gene match: 2. CDR3 protein: CSATGLAEETQYF. The CDR3 DNA reads as TGCAGTGCTACAGGACTAGCGGAAGAGACCCAGTACTTC.

This clonotype was recorded many times. The genes are TRBV28 and TRBJ1-2, with unresolved D. The germline V and J ends were trimmed by 8 bases and 4 bases, with 17 bases remaining between them. The CDR3 covers 14 residues. Germline V gene data show CDR1 as MDHEN and CDR2 as SYDVKM. CDR3 protein: CASVNQIGSYGYTF. In DNA form, the CDR3 reads TGTGCCAGCGTGAACCAGATAGGTTCCTATGGCTACACCTTC.

This clonotype was counted at least ten times. This chain connects TRBV11-2 to TRBJ2-6; D is uncertain. From germline, CDR1 is SGHAT and CDR2 FQNNGV. The CDR3 loop spans 12 amino acids. The V gene lost 5 bases and the J gene lost 4 bases, with 3 bases spanning the gap. The CDR3 DNA reads TGTGCCAGCAGCCCGGGGGCCAACGTCCTGACTTTC. Its protein is CASSPGANVLTF.

V and J are TRBV6-1 and TRBJ1-1; 7 nucleotides match TRBD1. J lost 5 bases, V lost 7 bases, and 10 bases had no gene match. The V gene's germline CDR1 is MNHNS and CDR2 SASEGT. The CDR3 has 14 residues. The CDR3: CASTMGTAETEAFF. CDR3 in DNA: TGTGCCAGCACCATGGGGACAGCGGAAACTGAAGCTTTCTTT.

This clonotype was recorded many times. For the CDR3, the DNA is TGTGCCAGCAGCTTATGGGGAGGCTACACCTTC. Its protein is CASSLWGGYTF. V usage is TRBV7-2 and J usage is TRBJ1-2; D is ambiguous. CDR1 SGHTA and CDR2 FQGNSA come from the germline V gene. There are 11 residues in the CDR3. The V gene lost 2 bases and the J gene lost 8 bases, with 6 bases spanning the gap.

The chain combines TRBV27 with TRBJ1-2; the D is unclear. With 6 bases removed from V and 1 base from J, the gap between germline ends came to 12 bases. The CDR3 extends over 14 amino acids. CDR1 MNHEY and CDR2 SMNVEV come from the germline V gene (reference sequence). CDR3 amino acids: CASRRGFLNYGYTF. For the CDR3, the DNA is TGTGCCAGCAGGCGGGGATTTCTTAACTATGGCTACACCTTC.

Many counts were recorded for this clonotype. This chain links TRBV7-2 with TRBJ1-6; D is uncertain. This CDR3 has 15 amino acids. Per the germline V gene, CDR1 is SGHTA and CDR2 is FQGNSA. V was shortened by 5 bases and J by 7 bases, with 15 bases between the two germline ends. The DNA for the CDR3 is TGTGCCAGCAGCCTCAACGGCTATATAAATTCACCCCTCCACTTT. Its protein is CASSLNGYINSPLHF.

Many counts were recorded for this clonotype. V is TRBV11-1 and J is TRBJ1-2, with D possibly being TRBD1 (5 bases). Trimming shortened V by 3 bases and J by 3 bases, and 8 bases separated the two germline ends. Per germline, CDR1 SGHAT and CDR2 FQDESV (reference sequence). The CDR3 is made up of 13 amino acids. CDR3: CASSFGGDYGYTF. The CDR3 bases are TGTGCCAGCAGCTTCGGGGGAGACTATGGCTACACCTTC.

This clonotype has just one count. The chain recombines TRBV2 with TRBJ2-5; 8 nucleotides agree with TRBD2. The CDR3 is made up of 13 amino acids. Germline assignment: CDR1 SNHLY and CDR2 FYNNEI. Trimming cost V 7 bases and J 4 bases; bases outside gene matches: 5. CDR3 loop: CASISTSGETQYF. The CDR3 DNA is TGTGCCAGCATTAGCACTAGCGGAGAGACCCAGTACTTC.